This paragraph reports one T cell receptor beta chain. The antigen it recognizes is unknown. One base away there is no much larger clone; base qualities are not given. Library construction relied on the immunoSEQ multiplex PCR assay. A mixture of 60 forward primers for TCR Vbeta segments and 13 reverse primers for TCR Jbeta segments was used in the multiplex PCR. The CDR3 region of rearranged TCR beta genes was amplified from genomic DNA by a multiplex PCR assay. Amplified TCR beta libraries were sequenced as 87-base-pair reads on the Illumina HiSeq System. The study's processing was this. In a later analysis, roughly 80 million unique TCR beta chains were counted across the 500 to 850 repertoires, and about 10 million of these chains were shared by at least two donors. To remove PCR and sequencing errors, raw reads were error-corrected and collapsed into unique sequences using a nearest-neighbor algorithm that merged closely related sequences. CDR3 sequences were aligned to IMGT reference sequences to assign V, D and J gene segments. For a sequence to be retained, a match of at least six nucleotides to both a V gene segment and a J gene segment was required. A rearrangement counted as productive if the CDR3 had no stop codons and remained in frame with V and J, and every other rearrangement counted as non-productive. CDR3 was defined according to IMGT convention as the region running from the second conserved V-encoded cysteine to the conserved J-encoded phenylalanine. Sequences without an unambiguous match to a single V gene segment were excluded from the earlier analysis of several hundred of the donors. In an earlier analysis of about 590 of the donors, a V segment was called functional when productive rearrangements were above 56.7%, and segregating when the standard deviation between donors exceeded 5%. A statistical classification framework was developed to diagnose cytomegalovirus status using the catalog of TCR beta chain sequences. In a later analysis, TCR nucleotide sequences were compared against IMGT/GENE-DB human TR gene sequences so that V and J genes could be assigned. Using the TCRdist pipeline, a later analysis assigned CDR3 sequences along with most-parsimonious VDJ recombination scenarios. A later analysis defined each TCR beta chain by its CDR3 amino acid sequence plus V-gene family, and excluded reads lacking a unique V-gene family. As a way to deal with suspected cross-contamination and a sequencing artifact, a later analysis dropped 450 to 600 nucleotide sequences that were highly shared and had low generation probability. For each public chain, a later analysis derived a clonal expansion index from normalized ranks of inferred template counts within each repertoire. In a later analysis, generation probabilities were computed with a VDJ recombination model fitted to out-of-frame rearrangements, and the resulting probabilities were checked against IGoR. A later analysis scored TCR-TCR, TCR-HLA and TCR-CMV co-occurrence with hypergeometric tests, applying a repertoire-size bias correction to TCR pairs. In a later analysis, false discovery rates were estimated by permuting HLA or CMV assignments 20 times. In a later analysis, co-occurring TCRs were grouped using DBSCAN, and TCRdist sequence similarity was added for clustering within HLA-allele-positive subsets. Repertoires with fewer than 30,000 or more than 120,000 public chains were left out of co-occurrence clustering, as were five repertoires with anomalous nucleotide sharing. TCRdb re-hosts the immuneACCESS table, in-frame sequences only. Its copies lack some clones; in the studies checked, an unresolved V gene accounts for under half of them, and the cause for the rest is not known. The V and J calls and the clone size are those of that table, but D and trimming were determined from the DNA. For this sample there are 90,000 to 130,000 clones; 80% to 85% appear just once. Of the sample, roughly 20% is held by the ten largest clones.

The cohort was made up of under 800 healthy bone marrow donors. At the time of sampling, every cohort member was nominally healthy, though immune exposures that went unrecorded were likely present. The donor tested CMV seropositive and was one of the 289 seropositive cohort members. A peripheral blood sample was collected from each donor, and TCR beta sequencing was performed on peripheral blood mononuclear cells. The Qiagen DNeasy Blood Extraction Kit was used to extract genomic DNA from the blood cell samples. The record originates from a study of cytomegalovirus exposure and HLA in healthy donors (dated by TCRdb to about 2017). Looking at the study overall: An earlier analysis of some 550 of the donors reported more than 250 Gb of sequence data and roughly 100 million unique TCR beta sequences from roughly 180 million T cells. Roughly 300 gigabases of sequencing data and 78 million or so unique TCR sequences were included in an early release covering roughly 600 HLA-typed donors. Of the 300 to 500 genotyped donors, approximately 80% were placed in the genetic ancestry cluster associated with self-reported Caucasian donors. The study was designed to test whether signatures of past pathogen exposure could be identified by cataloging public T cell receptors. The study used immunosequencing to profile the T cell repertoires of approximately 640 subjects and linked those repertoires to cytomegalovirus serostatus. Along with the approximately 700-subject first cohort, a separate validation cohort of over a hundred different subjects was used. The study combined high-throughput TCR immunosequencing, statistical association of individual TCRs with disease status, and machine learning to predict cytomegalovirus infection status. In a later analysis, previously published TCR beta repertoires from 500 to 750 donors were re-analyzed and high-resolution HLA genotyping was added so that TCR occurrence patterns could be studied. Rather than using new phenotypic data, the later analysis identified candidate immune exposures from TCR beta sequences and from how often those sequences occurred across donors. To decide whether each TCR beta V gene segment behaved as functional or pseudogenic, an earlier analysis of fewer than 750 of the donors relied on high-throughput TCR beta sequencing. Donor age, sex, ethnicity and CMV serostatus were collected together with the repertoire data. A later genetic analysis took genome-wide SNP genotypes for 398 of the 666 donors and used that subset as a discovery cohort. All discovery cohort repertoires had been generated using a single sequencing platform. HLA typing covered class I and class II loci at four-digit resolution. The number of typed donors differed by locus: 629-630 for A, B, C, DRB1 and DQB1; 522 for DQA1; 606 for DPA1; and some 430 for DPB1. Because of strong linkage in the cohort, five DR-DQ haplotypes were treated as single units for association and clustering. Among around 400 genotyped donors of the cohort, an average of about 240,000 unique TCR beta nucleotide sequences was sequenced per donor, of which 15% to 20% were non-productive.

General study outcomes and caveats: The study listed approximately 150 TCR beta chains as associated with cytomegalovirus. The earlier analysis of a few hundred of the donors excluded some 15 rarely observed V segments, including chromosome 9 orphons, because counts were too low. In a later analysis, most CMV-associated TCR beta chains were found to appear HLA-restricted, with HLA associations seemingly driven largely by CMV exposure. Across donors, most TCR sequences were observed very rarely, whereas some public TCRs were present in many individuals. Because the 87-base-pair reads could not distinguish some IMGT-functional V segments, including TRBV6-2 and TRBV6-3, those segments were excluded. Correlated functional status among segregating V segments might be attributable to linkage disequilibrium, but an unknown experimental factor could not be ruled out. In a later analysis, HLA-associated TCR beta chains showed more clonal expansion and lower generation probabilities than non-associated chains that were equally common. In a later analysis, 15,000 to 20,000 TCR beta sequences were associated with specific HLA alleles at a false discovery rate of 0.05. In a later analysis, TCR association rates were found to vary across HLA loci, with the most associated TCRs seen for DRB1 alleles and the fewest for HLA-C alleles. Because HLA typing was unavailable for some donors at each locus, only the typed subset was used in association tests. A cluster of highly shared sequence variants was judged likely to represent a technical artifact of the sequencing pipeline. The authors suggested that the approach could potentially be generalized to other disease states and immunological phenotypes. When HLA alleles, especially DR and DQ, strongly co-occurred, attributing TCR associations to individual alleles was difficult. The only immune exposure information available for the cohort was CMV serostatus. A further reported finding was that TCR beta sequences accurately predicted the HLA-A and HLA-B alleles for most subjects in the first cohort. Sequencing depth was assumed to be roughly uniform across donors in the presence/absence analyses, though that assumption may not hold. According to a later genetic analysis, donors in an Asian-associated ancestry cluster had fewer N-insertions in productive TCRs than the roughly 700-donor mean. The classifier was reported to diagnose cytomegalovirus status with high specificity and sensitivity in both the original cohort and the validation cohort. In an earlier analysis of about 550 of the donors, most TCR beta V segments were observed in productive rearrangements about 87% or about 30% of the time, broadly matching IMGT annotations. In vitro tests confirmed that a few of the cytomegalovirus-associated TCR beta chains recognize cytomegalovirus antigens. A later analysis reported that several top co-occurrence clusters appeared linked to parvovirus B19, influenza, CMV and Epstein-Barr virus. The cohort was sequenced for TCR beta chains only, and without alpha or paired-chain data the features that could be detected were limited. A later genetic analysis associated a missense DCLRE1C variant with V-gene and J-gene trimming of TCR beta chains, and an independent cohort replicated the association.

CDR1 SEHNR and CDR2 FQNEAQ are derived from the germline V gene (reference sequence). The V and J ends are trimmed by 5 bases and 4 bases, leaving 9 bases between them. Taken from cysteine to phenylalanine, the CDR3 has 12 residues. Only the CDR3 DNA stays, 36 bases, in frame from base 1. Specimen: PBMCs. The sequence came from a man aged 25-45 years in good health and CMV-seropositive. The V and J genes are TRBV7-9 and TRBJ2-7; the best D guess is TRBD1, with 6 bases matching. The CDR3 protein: CASSPTGYEQYF. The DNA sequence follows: TGTGCCAGCAGCCCTACAGGGTACGAGCAGTACTTC.